This is a list of T cell receptor beta chains from one sample in a study of lymphopenia after photon versus proton radiotherapy. Generated by immunoSEQ multiplex PCR, the TCRdb table keeps only in-frame clones and is missing some. The sample records 150,000 to 200,000 clones, more than 85% being singletons. Sequenced here: peripheral blood, sampled from a patient treated with photon-based radiotherapy. These receptors came from a man aged 50-60 years with gastric cancer. Both conserved end residues are part of each CDR3. The order of the fields is clone size, D gene, V gene, J gene, CDR3 DNA, CDR3 protein. A D gene is named only where the DNA matches it firmly. Rows give clone size only sometimes, using once, few, many, or a class for an expanded clone.

clone_size: NA
d_call: NA
v_call: TRBV6-5
j_call: TRBJ1-1
cdr3_nt: TGTGCCAGCCACTCCGGGGCCGCCGGGAGGACTGAAGCTTTCTTT
cdr3_aa: CASHSGAAGRTEAFF

clone_size: NA
d_call: NA
v_call: TRBV5-3
j_call: TRBJ2-3
cdr3_nt: TGTGCCAGAAGCTTGGTACCAGCCCCAGATACGCAGTATTTT
cdr3_aa: CARSLVPAPDTQYF

clone_size: NA
d_call: NA
v_call: TRBV11-2
j_call: TRBJ2-1
cdr3_nt: TGTGCCAGCAGCTTTACCGGGACGCAGGCCAATGAGCAGTTCTTC
cdr3_aa: CASSFTGTQANEQFF

clone_size: NA
d_call: TRBD2
v_call: TRBV18
j_call: TRBJ2-2
cdr3_nt: TGTGCCAGCTCACCACGGCGGGAGGACACCGGGGAGCTGTTTTTT
cdr3_aa: CASSPRREDTGELFF

clone_size: NA
d_call: TRBD1
v_call: TRBV19
j_call: TRBJ1-1
cdr3_nt: TGTGCCACCTTACAGGGGGCCGGGAACACTGAAGCTTTCTTT
cdr3_aa: CATLQGAGNTEAFF

clone_size: few
d_call: NA
v_call: TRBV7-9
j_call: TRBJ1-5
cdr3_nt: TGTGCCAGCAGCTTAGGGTCAGGGGATCAGCCCCAGCATTTT
cdr3_aa: CASSLGSGDQPQHF

clone_size: NA
d_call: TRBD2
v_call: TRBV9
j_call: TRBJ2-7
cdr3_nt: TGTGCCAGCAGCCAAGAGGGGACTAGAGAGGGCGAGCAGTACTTC
cdr3_aa: CASSQEGTREGEQYF

clone_size: NA
d_call: NA
v_call: TRBV5-1
j_call: TRBJ2-5
cdr3_nt: TGCGCCAGCAGCCGGAAACTTCTGTCTGAAGAGACCCAGTACTTC
cdr3_aa: CASSRKLLSEETQYF

clone_size: NA
d_call: TRBD2
v_call: TRBV11-3
j_call: TRBJ2-2
cdr3_nt: TGTGCCAGCAGCTCGTCTTGGCCCGGGACTAGCGGGACCGACACCGGGGAGCTGTTTTTT
cdr3_aa: CASSSSWPGTSGTDTGELFF

clone_size: NA
d_call: TRBD1
v_call: TRBV27
j_call: TRBJ2-2
cdr3_nt: TGTGCCAGCAGTCCCTTCAGGGGGCCCACTCCCGGGGAGCTGTTTTTT
cdr3_aa: CASSPFRGPTPGELFF

clone_size: NA
d_call: TRBD1
v_call: TRBV6-1
j_call: TRBJ2-7
cdr3_nt: TGTGCCAGCAGTGAAAGGGCAGGGGGCGGCTACGAGCAGTACTTC
cdr3_aa: CASSERAGGGYEQYF

clone_size: NA
d_call: NA
v_call: TRBV27
j_call: TRBJ1-5
cdr3_nt: TGTGCCAGCAGTTCCGCGGACGGTCAGCCCCAGCATTTT
cdr3_aa: CASSSADGQPQHF

clone_size: many
d_call: NA
v_call: TRBV19
j_call: TRBJ2-7
cdr3_nt: TGTGCCAGTAGTATGTGGGGGACGGGCAACTACGAGCAGTACTTC
cdr3_aa: CASSMWGTGNYEQYF

clone_size: NA
d_call: NA
v_call: TRBV2
j_call: TRBJ2-2
cdr3_nt: TGTGCCAGCAAGGAAAGGGCTAGCGTGGCCACCGGGGAGCTGTTTTTT
cdr3_aa: CASKERASVATGELFF

clone_size: NA
d_call: NA
v_call: TRBV7-9
j_call: TRBJ2-2
cdr3_nt: TGTGCCAGCCTCCTTCAAACGGGGAGGGGGTACACCGGGGAGCTGTTTTTT
cdr3_aa: CASLLQTGRGYTGELFF

clone_size: once
d_call: NA
v_call: TRBV5-1
j_call: TRBJ1-5
cdr3_nt: TGCGCCAGCAGCCAGGACGGTTATAGCAATCAGCCCCAGCATTTT
cdr3_aa: CASSQDGYSNQPQHF

clone_size: NA
d_call: NA
v_call: TRBV7-2
j_call: TRBJ2-7
cdr3_nt: TGTGCCAGCAGCTTCCAGGGTGGGTCCGAGCAGTACTTC
cdr3_aa: CASSFQGGSEQYF

clone_size: NA
d_call: TRBD1
v_call: TRBV19
j_call: TRBJ1-2
cdr3_nt: TGTGCCAGTAGCGCGACAGGGAAAGTGCATGGCTACACCTTC
cdr3_aa: CASSATGKVHGYTF

clone_size: NA
d_call: NA
v_call: TRBV29-1
j_call: TRBJ2-1
cdr3_nt: TGCAGCGTTGTCTTTCTCTACAATGAGCAGTTCTTC
cdr3_aa: CSVVFLYNEQFF

clone_size: NA
d_call: TRBD2
v_call: TRBV30
j_call: TRBJ2-7
cdr3_nt: TGTGCCAGCACTAGCGGGGGGTCCTACGAGCAGTACTTC
cdr3_aa: CASTSGGSYEQYF

clone_size: NA
d_call: TRBD2
v_call: TRBV19
j_call: TRBJ2-7
cdr3_nt: TGTGCCAGTAGAAAACTAGCGGGATCCTACGAGCAGTACTTC
cdr3_aa: CASRKLAGSYEQYF

clone_size: NA
d_call: TRBD2
v_call: TRBV6-5
j_call: TRBJ2-1
cdr3_nt: TGTGCCAGCAGTCGCGGACTAGCGGACAACAATGAGCAGTTCTTC
cdr3_aa: CASSRGLADNNEQFF

clone_size: NA
d_call: TRBD1
v_call: TRBV9
j_call: TRBJ1-2
cdr3_nt: TGTGCCAGCAGCACCCGGACAGGGGGCGCGGGCTATGGCTACACCTTC
cdr3_aa: CASSTRTGGAGYGYTF

clone_size: NA
d_call: NA
v_call: TRBV6-5
j_call: TRBJ2-6
cdr3_nt: TGTGCCAGCAGTGTAATCCTTGGGGCCAACGTCCTGACTTTC
cdr3_aa: CASSVILGANVLTF

clone_size: NA
d_call: TRBD1
v_call: TRBV5-4
j_call: TRBJ2-7
cdr3_nt: TGTGCCAGCAGTGGGACAGGGGCCCACGAGCAGTACTTC
cdr3_aa: CASSGTGAHEQYF

clone_size: NA
d_call: NA
v_call: TRBV7-2
j_call: TRBJ2-7
cdr3_nt: TGTGCCAGCAGCTCCCAGAGGGCTAAGGGGACCGAGCAGTACTTC
cdr3_aa: CASSSQRAKGTEQYF

clone_size: NA
d_call: NA
v_call: TRBV2
j_call: TRBJ1-5
cdr3_nt: TGTGCCAGCAGTGACAGGGTAGGGGGCAATCAGCCCCAGCATTTT
cdr3_aa: CASSDRVGGNQPQHF

clone_size: NA
d_call: TRBD2
v_call: TRBV5-1
j_call: TRBJ2-7
cdr3_nt: TGCGCCAGCAGCCCCGGCCGGACTAGCGGAGACTACGAGCAGTACTTC
cdr3_aa: CASSPGRTSGDYEQYF

clone_size: NA
d_call: NA
v_call: TRBV5-1
j_call: TRBJ1-1
cdr3_nt: TGCGCCAGCAGCTCCTATTTAGGGAGGAACACTGAAGCTTTCTTT
cdr3_aa: CASSSYLGRNTEAFF

clone_size: NA
d_call: NA
v_call: TRBV11-2
j_call: TRBJ2-7
cdr3_nt: TGTGCCAGCAGATTTTCGGACAGTCGGGAGCAGTACTTC
cdr3_aa: CASRFSDSREQYF

clone_size: once
d_call: TRBD2
v_call: TRBV7-8
j_call: TRBJ2-3
cdr3_nt: TGTGCCAGCAGGCCAGGACTAGCGGGGAACACAGATACGCAGTATTTT
cdr3_aa: CASRPGLAGNTDTQYF

clone_size: NA
d_call: NA
v_call: TRBV6-5
j_call: TRBJ1-4
cdr3_nt: TGTGCCAGCAGTTTGCAGGGGTGGAATGAAAAACTGTTTTTT
cdr3_aa: CASSLQGWNEKLFF